One and the same sample provided the 10 T cell receptor beta chains below, sequenced in a study of blood T cells in healthy people across ages. Sample-barcoded 5' priming and a J-beta primer mix drove a second PCR of about 7 to 11 cycles. From the 5' RACE reads, TCRdb called clonotypes with MiXCR, one entry per CDR3 protein. The sample lists more than 800,000 distinct CDR3 sequences, 25% to 30% occurring once. The sample consisted of blood. These receptors were obtained from a woman aged 80 or over in good health.

This clonotype was counted at least ten times. The chain has TRBV29-1 and TRBJ2-5, with 7 nucleotides matching TRBD1. This CDR3 region has 11 residues. Trimming cost V 6 bases and J 5 bases; bases outside gene matches: 3. Germline CDR1 is SQVTM and CDR2 is ANQGSEA. The CDR3 here is CSVGQLETQYF. The CDR3 region has the DNA TGCAGCGTGGGACAGTTGGAGACCCAGTACTTC.

This clonotype occurred many times. V usage is TRBV3-1 and J usage is TRBJ2-6; TRBD1 matches at 9 bases. The trim removed 4 bases at V and 1 base at J, leaving 8 bases unmatched. CDR1 and CDR2 (germline): LGHDT, YNNKEL (reference sequence). The CDR3 has 18 amino acids. The CDR3 here is CASSPQGQGRSGANVLTF. The CDR3 DNA is TGTGCCAGCAGCCCTCAGGGACAGGGCAGGTCTGGGGCCAACGTCCTGACTTTC.

Remarks on this clonotype: A read error may produce the germline difference seen at one junction end. The DNA for the CDR3 is TGTGCCAGCAGCTTAGGGAGGGTGGCTAATGAAAAACTGTATTTT. Translated: CASSLGRVANEKLYF. The chain recombines TRBV7-9 with TRBJ1-4, with unresolved D. Germline assignment: CDR1 SEHNR and CDR2 FQNEAQ (reference sequence). The CDR3 totals 15 residues.

The chain combines TRBV5-5 with TRBJ2-3, with D hard to call. CDR3 length: 14 residues. V gave up 0 bases and J gave up 2 bases, with 7 bases separating them. Per germline, CDR1 SGHKS and CDR2 YYEKEE (reference sequence). The CDR3 loop reads CASSLALPTDTQYF. The CDR3 DNA is TGTGCCAGCAGCTTGGCCCTACCCACAGATACGCAGTATTTT.

V is TRBV18 and J is TRBJ1-1; TRBD1 matches at 7 bases. Germline lookup yields CDR1 KGHSH and CDR2 LQKENI. CDR3 length equals 14 residues. V dropped 4 bases and J dropped 1; count of bases not matched to a gene: 3. CDR3 DNA: TGTGCCAGCTCACGGGACAGAAAGAACACTGAAGCTTTCTTT. Amino acids: CASSRDRKNTEAFF.

As for this clonotype: A single base separates this from a much larger clone, so it may be a read error. This rearrangement joins TRBV20-1 to TRBJ2-1, with a tentative D call TRBD2 (7 bases). The DNA matches TRBJ2-7 better at its end, which makes the J call doubtful. CDR3 length equals 15 residues. Germline loops: CDR1 DFQATT, CDR2 SNEGSKA (reference sequence). CDR3 DNA sequence: TGCAGTGCTAGAGGTGGCCCGGGGGGCTACAATGAGCAGTACTTC. Protein product: CSARGGPGGYNEQYF.

This clonotype has a count of ten or more. This rearrangement joins TRBV20-1 to TRBJ2-1; 8 bases map to TRBD2. This CDR3 is 15 amino acids long. Per the germline V gene, CDR1 is DFQATT and CDR2 is SNEGSKA (reference sequence). The junction had 4 bases not matched to a gene; V was cut back by 0 bases and J by 3 bases. CDR3 region: CSARDILAVYNEQFF. CDR3 DNA sequence: TGCAGTGCTAGAGATATACTAGCGGTCTACAATGAGCAGTTCTTC.

The rearrangement uses TRBV7-2 and TRBJ2-1; a weak D match, TRBD1 (6 bases). Germline CDR1 and CDR2: SGHTA and FQGNSA. Trimming took 3 bases from V and 3 from J, leaving 18 bases between them. This CDR3 contains 17 residues. The CDR3 sequence: CASSFNPRQVFYNEQFF. The CDR3 region has the DNA TGTGCCAGCAGCTTTAATCCAAGACAGGTCTTCTACAATGAGCAGTTCTTC.

In its sample, this clonotype was seen many times. The rearrangement uses TRBV7-9 and TRBJ2-4; tentatively, D is TRBD2 (5 bases). Trimming removed 4 bases at V and 11 bases at J, with 12 bases between. This CDR3 comprises 12 residues. CDR1 is SEHNR and CDR2 is FQNEAQ in the germline V gene (reference sequence). The CDR3 bases are TGTGCCAGCAGCTCCTCCGGGGTCGTTCAGTACTTC. It translates to CASSSSGVVQYF.

This clonotype appeared a few times. A clone one base away is much larger, so this may be a read error. The V gene is TRBV7-2, the J gene TRBJ2-5; 14 bases map to TRBD2. The J call may be incorrect, as the DNA end agrees better with TRBJ2-7. The germline CDR1 and CDR2 sequences are SGHTA and FQGNSA. The CDR3 runs to 18 residues. The CDR3 bases are TGTGCCAGCAGCTCGATCCCCTCGACTAGCGGGGGGGCCGTCGAGCAGTACTTC. It yields the protein CASSSIPSTSGGAVEQYF.